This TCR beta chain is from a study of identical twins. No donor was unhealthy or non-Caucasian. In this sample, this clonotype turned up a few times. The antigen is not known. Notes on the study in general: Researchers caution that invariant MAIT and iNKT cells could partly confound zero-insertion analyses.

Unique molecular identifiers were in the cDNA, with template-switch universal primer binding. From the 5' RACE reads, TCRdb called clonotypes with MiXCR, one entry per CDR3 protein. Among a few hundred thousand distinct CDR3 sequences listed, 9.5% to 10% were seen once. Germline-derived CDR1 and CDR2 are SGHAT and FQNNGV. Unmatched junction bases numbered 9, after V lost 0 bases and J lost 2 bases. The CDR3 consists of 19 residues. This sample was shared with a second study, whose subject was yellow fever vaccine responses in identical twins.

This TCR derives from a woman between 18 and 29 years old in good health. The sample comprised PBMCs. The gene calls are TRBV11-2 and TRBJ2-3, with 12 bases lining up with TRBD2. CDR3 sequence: CASSLEGRLAGVPTDTQYF. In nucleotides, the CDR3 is TGTGCCAGCAGCTTAGAGGGGCGACTAGCGGGAGTCCCCACAGATACGCAGTATTTT.